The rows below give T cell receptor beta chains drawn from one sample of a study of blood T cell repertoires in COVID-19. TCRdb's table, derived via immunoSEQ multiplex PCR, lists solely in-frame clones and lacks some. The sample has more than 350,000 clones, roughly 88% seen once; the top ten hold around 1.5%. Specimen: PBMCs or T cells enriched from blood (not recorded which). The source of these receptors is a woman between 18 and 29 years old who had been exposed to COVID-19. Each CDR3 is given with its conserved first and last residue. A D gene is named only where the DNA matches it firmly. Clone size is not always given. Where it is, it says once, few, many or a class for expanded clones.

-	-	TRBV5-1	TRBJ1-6	CASSLASRNSPLHF	TGCGCCAGCAGCTTGGCCTCCAGGAATTCACCCCTCCACTTT
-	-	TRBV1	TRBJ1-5	CTSRLRYRGPRQPQHF	TGCACCAGCAGGCTTAGGTACAGGGGGCCTCGTCAGCCCCAGCATTTT
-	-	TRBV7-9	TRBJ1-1	CASSRDLRGLITEAFF	TGTGCCAGCAGTCGTGATCTTAGGGGTTTGATCACTGAAGCTTTCTTT
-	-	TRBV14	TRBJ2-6	CASSLGSAGANVLTF	TGTGCCAGCAGCCTAGGGAGCGCGGGGGCCAACGTCCTGACTTTC
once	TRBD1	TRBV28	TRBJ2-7	CASSLPGTGLEQYF	TGTGCCAGCAGTTTACCCGGGACAGGGCTCGAGCAGTACTTC
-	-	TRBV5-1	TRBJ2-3	CASRTAIYTDTQYF	TGCGCCAGCAGGACAGCCATTTACACAGATACGCAGTATTTT
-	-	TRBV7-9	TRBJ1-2	CASSLAGNYGYTF	TGTGCCAGCAGCTTAGCCGGTAACTATGGCTACACCTTC
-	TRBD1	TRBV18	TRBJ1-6	CASSRIPGQGADSPLHF	TGTGCCAGCTCACGTATACCGGGACAGGGGGCTGATTCACCCCTCCACTTT
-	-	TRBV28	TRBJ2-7	CASSPHSSYYEQYF	TGTGCCAGCAGTCCCCACAGCAGTTACTACGAGCAGTACTTC
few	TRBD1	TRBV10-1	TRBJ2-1	CASSVDRGLSYNEQFF	TGCGCCAGCAGCGTGGACAGGGGGCTCTCCTACAATGAGCAGTTCTTC
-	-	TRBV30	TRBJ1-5	CAWSYRENQPQHF	TGTGCCTGGAGCTACAGGGAGAATCAGCCCCAGCATTTT
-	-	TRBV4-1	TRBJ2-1	CASSIVDNNEQFF	TGCGCCAGCAGCATAGTCGATAACAATGAGCAGTTCTTC
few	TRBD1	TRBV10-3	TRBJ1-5	CAISESGTGRLNQPQHF	TGTGCCATCAGTGAGTCCGGGACAGGGCGGTTAAATCAGCCCCAGCATTTT
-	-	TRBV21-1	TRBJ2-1	CASSKDLFGQLNNEQFF	TGTGCCAGCAGCAAAGATCTGTTTGGGCAGTTGAACAATGAGCAGTTCTTC
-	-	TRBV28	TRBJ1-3	CASSLRYSGNTIYF	TGTGCCAGCAGCTTGAGGTACTCTGGAAACACCATATATTTT
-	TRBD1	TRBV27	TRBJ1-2	CASSLGTDYGYTF	TGTGCCAGCAGTTTAGGGACAGACTATGGCTACACCTTC
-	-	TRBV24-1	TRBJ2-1	CATSRSAGLSYNEQFF	TGTGCCACCAGTCGTTCGGCGGGACTCTCCTACAATGAGCAGTTCTTC
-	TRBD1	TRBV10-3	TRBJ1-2	CAINGQGGYGYTF	TGTGCCATCAATGGACAGGGAGGCTATGGCTACACCTTC
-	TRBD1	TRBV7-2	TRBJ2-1	CASRRGGTGSYNEQFF	TGTGCCAGCAGGCGGGGCGGGACAGGGTCTTACAATGAGCAGTTCTTC
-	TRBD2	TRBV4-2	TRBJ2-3	CASSQVAGGNTDTQYF	TGTGCCAGCAGCCAAGTAGCGGGGGGGAACACAGATACGCAGTATTTT
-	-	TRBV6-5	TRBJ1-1	CASFREGNTEAFF	TGTGCCAGTTTCCGGGAGGGGAACACTGAAGCTTTCTTT
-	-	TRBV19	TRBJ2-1	CASSPYGGHNEQFF	TGTGCCAGTTCCCCGTATGGCGGGCACAATGAGCAGTTCTTC
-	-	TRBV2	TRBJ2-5	CASSSQQGVETQYF	TGTGCCAGCAGTTCCCAACAGGGAGTCGAGACCCAGTACTTC
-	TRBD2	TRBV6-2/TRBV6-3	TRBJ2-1	CASSYVGGSYNEQFF	TGTGCCAGCAGTTACGTGGGGGGGTCCTACAATGAGCAGTTCTTC
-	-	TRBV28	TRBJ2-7	CASSSGGGETYEQYF	TGTGCCAGCTCGAGCGGAGGGGGGGAGACCTACGAGCAGTACTTC
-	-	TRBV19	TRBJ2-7	CASSIISETYEQYF	TGTGCCAGTAGTATAATTAGCGAGACCTACGAGCAGTACTTC
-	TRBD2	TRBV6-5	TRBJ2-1	CASSLGRGSNEQFF	TGTGCCAGCTCCTTGGGGCGGGGGAGCAATGAGCAGTTCTTC
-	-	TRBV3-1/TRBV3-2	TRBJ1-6	CASSHSSRQPNSPLHF	TGTGCCAGCAGCCATTCATCCCGACAGCCCAATTCACCCCTCCACTTT
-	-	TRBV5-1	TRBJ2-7	CASSRVGGQIFYEQYF	TGCGCCAGCAGCCGGGTCGGGGGACAGATTTTCTACGAGCAGTACTTC
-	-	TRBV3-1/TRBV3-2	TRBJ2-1	CASSRTSTEQFF	TGTGCCAGCAGCCGAACTAGCACTGAGCAGTTCTTC
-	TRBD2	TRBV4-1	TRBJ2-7	CASSNSGTAYEQYF	TGCGCCAGCAGCAATAGCGGGACCGCCTACGAGCAGTACTTC
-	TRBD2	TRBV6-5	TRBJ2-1	CASSLLGLAGGKEQFF	TGTGCCAGCAGTTTACTTGGACTAGCGGGGGGGAAAGAGCAGTTCTTC
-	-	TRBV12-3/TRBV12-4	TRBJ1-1	CASSLYSNTEAFF	TGTGCCAGCAGTTTATATTCGAACACTGAAGCTTTCTTT
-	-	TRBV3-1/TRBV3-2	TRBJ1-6	CASSQEGASNSPLHF	TGTGCCAGCAGCCAAGAGGGGGCTAGTAATTCACCCCTCCACTTT
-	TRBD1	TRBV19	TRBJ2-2	CASSMGQGATGELFF	TGTGCCAGTAGTATGGGACAGGGGGCTACCGGGGAGCTGTTTTTT
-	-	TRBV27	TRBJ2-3	CASSPLSTDTQYF	TGTGCCAGCAGTCCCCTCTCCACAGATACGCAGTATTTT
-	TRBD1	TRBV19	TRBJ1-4	CASRDRGRDEKLFF	TGTGCCAGTAGGGACAGGGGCCGGGATGAAAAACTGTTTTTT
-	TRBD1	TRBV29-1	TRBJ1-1	CSVEPNRGRTGLAAGTEAFF	TGCAGCGTTGAGCCCAACCGGGGGCGGACAGGACTAGCCGCGGGCACTGAAGCTTTCTTT
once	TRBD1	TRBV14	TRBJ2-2	CASSQDGTDANWTGELFF	TGTGCCAGCAGCCAAGACGGGACAGACGCCAATTGGACCGGGGAGCTGTTTTTT
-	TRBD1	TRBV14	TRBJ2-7	CASSHFQDRGFYEQYF	TGTGCCAGCAGCCATTTTCAGGACAGGGGGTTTTACGAGCAGTACTTC
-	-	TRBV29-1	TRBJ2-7	CSVESVSYEQYF	TGCAGCGTTGAGTCGGTGAGCTACGAGCAGTACTTC
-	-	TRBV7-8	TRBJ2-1	CASSLAVALGSLEQFF	TGTGCCAGCAGCTTAGCGGTAGCGCTGGGGTCCTTAGAGCAGTTCTTC
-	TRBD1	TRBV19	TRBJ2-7	CASSTYGTGAHEQYF	TGTGCCAGTAGCACCTATGGGACAGGGGCCCACGAGCAGTACTTC
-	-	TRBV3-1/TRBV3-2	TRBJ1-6	CASSQERVSPLHF	TGTGCCAGCAGCCAAGAGCGGGTTTCACCCCTCCACTTT
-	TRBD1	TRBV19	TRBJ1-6	CASSSRTGDNSPLHF	TGTGCCAGTAGTTCCCGGACAGGGGATAATTCACCCCTCCACTTT